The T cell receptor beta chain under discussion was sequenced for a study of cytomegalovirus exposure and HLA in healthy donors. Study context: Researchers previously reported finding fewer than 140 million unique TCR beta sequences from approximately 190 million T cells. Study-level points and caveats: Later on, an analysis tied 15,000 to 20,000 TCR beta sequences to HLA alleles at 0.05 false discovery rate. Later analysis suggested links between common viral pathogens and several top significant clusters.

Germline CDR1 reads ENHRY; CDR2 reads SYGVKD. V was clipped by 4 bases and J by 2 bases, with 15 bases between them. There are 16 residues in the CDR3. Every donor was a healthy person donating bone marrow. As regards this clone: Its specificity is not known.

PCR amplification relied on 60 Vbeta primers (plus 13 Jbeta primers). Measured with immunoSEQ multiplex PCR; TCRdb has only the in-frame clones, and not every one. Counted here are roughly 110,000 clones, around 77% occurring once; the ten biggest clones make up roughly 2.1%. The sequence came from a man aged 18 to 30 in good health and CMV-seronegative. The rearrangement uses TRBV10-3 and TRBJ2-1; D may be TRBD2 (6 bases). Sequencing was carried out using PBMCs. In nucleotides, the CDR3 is TGTGCCATCAGTGTCGGAGGGGTAGTCGCCTACAATGAGCAGTTCTTC. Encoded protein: CAISVGGVVAYNEQFF.